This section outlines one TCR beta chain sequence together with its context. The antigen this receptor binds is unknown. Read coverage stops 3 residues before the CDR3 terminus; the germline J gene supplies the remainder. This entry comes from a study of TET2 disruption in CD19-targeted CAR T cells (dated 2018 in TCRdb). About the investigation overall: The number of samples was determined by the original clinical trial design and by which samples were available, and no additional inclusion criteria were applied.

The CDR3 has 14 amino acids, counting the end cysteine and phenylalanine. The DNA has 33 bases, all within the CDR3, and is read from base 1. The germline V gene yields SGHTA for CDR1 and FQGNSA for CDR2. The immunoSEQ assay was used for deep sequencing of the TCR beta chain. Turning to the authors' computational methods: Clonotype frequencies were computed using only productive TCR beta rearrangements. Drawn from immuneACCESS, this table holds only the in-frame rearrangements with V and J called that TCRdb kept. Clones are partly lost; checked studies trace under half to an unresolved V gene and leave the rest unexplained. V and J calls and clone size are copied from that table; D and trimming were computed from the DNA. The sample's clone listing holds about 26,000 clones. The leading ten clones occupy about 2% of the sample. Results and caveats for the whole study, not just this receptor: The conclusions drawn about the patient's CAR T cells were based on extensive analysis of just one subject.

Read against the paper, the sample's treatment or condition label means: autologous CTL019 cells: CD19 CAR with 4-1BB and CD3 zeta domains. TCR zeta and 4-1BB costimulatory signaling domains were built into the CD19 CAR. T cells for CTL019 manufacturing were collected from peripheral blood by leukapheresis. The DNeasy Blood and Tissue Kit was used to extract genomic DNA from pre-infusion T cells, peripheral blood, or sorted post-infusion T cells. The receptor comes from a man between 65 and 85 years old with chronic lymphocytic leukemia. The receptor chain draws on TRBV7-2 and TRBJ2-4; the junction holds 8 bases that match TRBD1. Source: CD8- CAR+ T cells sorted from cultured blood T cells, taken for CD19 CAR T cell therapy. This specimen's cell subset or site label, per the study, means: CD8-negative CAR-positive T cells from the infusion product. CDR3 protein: CASSLNTGGSGQYF. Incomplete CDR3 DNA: TGTGCCAGCAGCTTAAACACAGGGGGGAGCGGT.